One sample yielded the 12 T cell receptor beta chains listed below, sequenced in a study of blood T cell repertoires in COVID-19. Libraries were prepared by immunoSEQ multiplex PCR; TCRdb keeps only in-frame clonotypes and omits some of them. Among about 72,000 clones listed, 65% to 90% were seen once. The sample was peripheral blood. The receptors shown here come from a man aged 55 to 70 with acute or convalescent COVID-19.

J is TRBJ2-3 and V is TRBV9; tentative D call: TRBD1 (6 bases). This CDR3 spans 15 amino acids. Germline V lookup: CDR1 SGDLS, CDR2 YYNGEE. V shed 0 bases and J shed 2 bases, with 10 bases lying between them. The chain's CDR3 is CASSVGTVSTDTQYF. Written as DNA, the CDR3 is TGTGCCAGCAGCGTAGGGACAGTTTCCACAGATACGCAGTATTTT.

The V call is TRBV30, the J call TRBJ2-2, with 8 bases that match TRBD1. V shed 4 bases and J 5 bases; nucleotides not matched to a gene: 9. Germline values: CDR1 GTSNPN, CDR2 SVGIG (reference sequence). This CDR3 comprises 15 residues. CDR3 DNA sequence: TGTGCCTGGAAACGGCAGGGGGCGCTTACCGGGGAGCTGTTTTTT. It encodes CAWKRQGALTGELFF.

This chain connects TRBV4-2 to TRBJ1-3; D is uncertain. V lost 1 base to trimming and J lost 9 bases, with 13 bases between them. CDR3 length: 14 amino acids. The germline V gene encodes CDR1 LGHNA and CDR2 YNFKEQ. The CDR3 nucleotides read TGTGCCAGCAGCCAAGTAGGCGGGGATAGCACCATATATTTT. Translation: CASSQVGGDSTIYF.

This CDR3 reads CASSLYSGTGGTQYF. The CDR3 nucleotides read TGTGCCAGCAGCCTTTACTCCGGGACAGGGGGGACCCAGTACTTC. The chain uses TRBV7-2 and TRBJ2-5, with 11 nucleotides matching TRBD1. CDR1 is SGHTA, CDR2 FQGNSA, per germline. The CDR3 is made up of 15 amino acids. J lost 7 bases, V lost 5 bases, and 9 bases had no gene match.

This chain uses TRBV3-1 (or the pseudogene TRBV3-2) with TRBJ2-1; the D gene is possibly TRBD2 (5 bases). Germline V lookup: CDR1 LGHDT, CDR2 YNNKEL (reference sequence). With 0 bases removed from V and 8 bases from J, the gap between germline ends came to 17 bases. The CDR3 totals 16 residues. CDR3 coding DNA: TGTGCCAGCAGCCAAGATGGTTATCGGCTGAGGGATGAGCAGTTCTTC. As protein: CASSQDGYRLRDEQFF.

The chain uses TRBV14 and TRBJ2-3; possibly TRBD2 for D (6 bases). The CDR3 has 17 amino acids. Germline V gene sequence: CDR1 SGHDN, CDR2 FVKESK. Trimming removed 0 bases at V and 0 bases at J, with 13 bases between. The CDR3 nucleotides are TGTGCCAGCAGCCAAGATTCCCAGCGGGCCAGCACAGATACGCAGTATTTT. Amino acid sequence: CASSQDSQRASTDTQYF.

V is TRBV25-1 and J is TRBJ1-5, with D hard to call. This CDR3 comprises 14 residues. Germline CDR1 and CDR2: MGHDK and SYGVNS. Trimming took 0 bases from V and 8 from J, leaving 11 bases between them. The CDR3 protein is CASSEYGQYKPQHF. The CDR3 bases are TGTGCCAGCAGTGAATATGGGCAGTATAAGCCCCAGCATTTT.

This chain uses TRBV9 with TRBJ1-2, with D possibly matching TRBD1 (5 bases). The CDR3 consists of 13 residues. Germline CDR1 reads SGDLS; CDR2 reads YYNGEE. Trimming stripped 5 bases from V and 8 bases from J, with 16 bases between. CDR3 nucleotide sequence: TGTGCCAGCAGGGACGAAGGGGCGGTCGGCTACACCTTC. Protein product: CASRDEGAVGYTF.

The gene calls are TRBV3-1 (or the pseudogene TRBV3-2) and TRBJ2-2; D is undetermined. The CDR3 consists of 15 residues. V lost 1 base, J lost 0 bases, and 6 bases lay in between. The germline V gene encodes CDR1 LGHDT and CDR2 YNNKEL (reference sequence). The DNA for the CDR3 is TGTGCCAGCAGCCAAGCCACGGCGAACACCGGGGAGCTGTTTTTT. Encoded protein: CASSQATANTGELFF.

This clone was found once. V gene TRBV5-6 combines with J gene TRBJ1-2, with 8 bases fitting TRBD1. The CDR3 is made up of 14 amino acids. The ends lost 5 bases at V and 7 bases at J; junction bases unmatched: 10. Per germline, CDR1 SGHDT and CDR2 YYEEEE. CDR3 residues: CASSRPDRVGGYTF. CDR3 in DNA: TGTGCCAGCAGTCGACCGGACAGGGTTGGTGGCTACACCTTC. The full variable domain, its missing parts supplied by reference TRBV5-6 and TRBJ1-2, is DAGVTQSPTHLIKTRGQQVTLRCSPKSGHDTVSWYQQALGQGPQFIFQYYEEEERQRGNFPDRFSGHQFPNYSSELNVNALLLGDSALYLCASSRPDRVGGYTFGSGTRLTVV.

This chain's CDR3 is CASSLGTPNTGELFF. As DNA, the CDR3 is TGCGCCAGCAGCTTGGGGACACCGAACACCGGGGAGCTGTTTTTT. The chain joins TRBV5-1 to TRBJ2-2; TRBD1 might be the D (5 bases). Deletions cut 0 bases from V and 0 bases from J, with 6 bases between. CDR1 is SGHRS and CDR2 is YFSETQ in the germline V gene. The length of the CDR3 is 15 residues.

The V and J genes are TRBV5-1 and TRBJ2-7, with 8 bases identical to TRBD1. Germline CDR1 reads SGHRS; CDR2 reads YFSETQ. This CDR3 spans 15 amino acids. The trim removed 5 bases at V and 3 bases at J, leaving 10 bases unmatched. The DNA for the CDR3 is TGCGCCAGCAGATCCTCCGGGACAGGCTTCTACGAGCAGTACTTC. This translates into CASRSSGTGFYEQYF.